This passage covers 27 T cell receptor beta chains from one sample sequenced in a study of T cell changes during pregnancy in multiple sclerosis. The table came from immunoSEQ multiplex PCR; TCRdb's copy has only in-frame clones and leaves some out. The table has 70,000 to 80,000 clones, approximately 90% seen once. Here the sequenced sample was peripheral blood, taken before pregnancy. These receptors all stem from a female donor with multiple sclerosis, enrolled in a pregnancy study.

This clone was detected many times. The V call is TRBV10-1, the J call TRBJ2-7; TRBD2 is a possible D gene (6 bases). Per germline, CDR1 WNHNN and CDR2 SYGVQD (reference sequence). Between the trimmed V and J ends, which lost 2 bases and 6 bases, there was a span of 20 bases. The CDR3 loop spans 16 amino acids. CDR3 sequence: CASSEAGLQSRSEQYF. The CDR3 nucleotides are TGCGCCAGCAGTGAGGCGGGACTGCAGAGCCGATCCGAGCAGTACTTC.

The V gene is TRBV30, the J gene TRBJ1-1, with D unclear. The CDR3 runs to 13 residues. CDR1 is GTSNPN, CDR2 SVGIG, per germline (reference sequence). V was cut by 5 bases and J by 4 bases, with 14 bases left in between. The CDR3 nucleotides are TGTGCCTGGGAAGGGAGGGCAGGCACTGAAGCTTTCTTT. Translating it yields CAWEGRAGTEAFF.

This clone was detected only once. This chain links TRBV7-8 with TRBJ2-7, with 11 bases lining up with TRBD2. The CDR3 extends over 14 amino acids. Germline lookup yields CDR1 SGHVS and CDR2 FQNEAQ. Trimming cost V 5 bases and J 3 bases; bases outside gene matches: 3. The CDR3 sequence is CASSVGLADYEQYF. The CDR3 DNA reads as TGTGCCAGCAGCGTGGGACTAGCGGACTACGAGCAGTACTTC.

The genes are TRBV6-1 and TRBJ2-3, with 7 bases lining up with TRBD1. V was pared by 4 bases and J by 0 bases, with 7 bases of the junction left unmatched. Germline V gene sequence: CDR1 MNHNS, CDR2 SASEGT. The CDR3 spans 16 residues. CDR3 in amino acids: CASSGRQGSSTDTQYF. In nucleotides, the CDR3 is TGTGCCAGCAGTGGCCGACAGGGTTCTAGCACAGATACGCAGTATTTT.

The gene calls are TRBV6-6 and TRBJ2-5, with TRBD1 matching 8 bases. The CDR3 is 16 residues long. Germline values: CDR1 MNHNY, CDR2 SVGAGI (reference sequence). Trimming cost V 6 bases and J 2 bases; bases outside gene matches: 11. The CDR3 region is CASSLAIRGRQETQYF. The DNA for the CDR3 is TGTGCCAGCAGCCTGGCGATCAGGGGGCGTCAAGAGACCCAGTACTTC.

This chain links TRBV7-9 with TRBJ1-4; a possible D gene is TRBD1 (5 bases). V lost 1 base to trimming and J lost 4 bases, with 10 bases between them. Germline CDR1 is SEHNR and CDR2 is FQNEAQ (reference sequence). The length of the CDR3 is 15 residues. This chain's CDR3 is CASSLVGGINEKLFF. Written as DNA, the CDR3 is TGTGCCAGCAGCTTAGTCGGGGGGATTAATGAAAAACTGTTTTTT.

The chain recombines TRBV4-2 with TRBJ2-3; 9 nucleotides match TRBD2. CDR1 LGHNA and CDR2 YNFKEQ come from the germline V gene. V was clipped by 1 base and J by 2 bases; unmatched bases: 10. The CDR3 runs 18 residues. CDR3 in DNA: TGTGCCAGCAGCCAAGGGGGGACTAGCACAAGTCACACAGATACGCAGTATTTT. This sequence encodes CASSQGGTSTSHTDTQYF.

The chain joins TRBV5-4 to TRBJ2-3, with 14 positions matching TRBD2. The CDR3 has 20 amino acids. Germline CDR1 SGHNT, CDR2 YYREEE (reference sequence). V gave up 4 bases and J gave up 3 bases; unmatched junction bases: 16. The CDR3 reads CASSPVLTGTSGSVTDTQYF. The CDR3 nucleotides are TGTGCCAGCAGCCCCGTACTAACCGGGACTAGCGGGAGTGTTACAGATACGCAGTATTTT.

This chain links TRBV4-2 with TRBJ2-7, with 9 bases that match TRBD2. Per germline, CDR1 LGHNA and CDR2 YNFKEQ. Trimming removed 3 bases from V and 0 bases from J; junction bases left unmatched: 12. This CDR3 has 18 residues. The DNA of the CDR3 is TGTGCCAGCAGCCAGTCGGGTAGCGGGGGTAGAAGCTCCTACGAGCAGTACTTC. This gives the protein CASSQSGSGGRSSYEQYF.

This clone was observed a single time. The chain has TRBV29-1 and TRBJ1-1; TRBD1 matches 8 bases. CDR1 is SQVTM and CDR2 is ANQGSEA in the germline V gene. With V trimmed by 7 bases and J by 4 bases, 5 bases remained unmatched. This CDR3 contains 12 residues. CDR3 sequence (DNA): TGCAGCGCCGACAGGGGAAGCACTGAAGCTTTCTTT. Amino acid sequence: CSADRGSTEAFF.

The chain is built from TRBV6-5 and TRBJ1-1; maybe TRBD1 (5 bases). Germline lookup yields CDR1 MNHEY and CDR2 SVGAGI. V lost 2 bases to trimming and J lost 1 base, with 8 bases between them. This CDR3 is built from 14 residues. CDR3 coding DNA: TGTGCCAGCAGTTACGGTAGGGGGAACACTGAAGCTTTCTTT. Translated, it gives CASSYGRGNTEAFF.

This chain connects TRBV7-6 to TRBJ2-5; no reliable D call. The CDR3 is 12 residues long. Germline V gene lookup returns CDR1 SGHVS and CDR2 FNYEAQ. Trimming took off 5 bases at V and 5 bases at J, with 9 bases between the two ends. As DNA, the CDR3 is TGTGCCAGCAGCGTTGAGCGCGAGACCCAGTACTTC. Protein sequence: CASSVERETQYF.

The rearrangement uses TRBV9 and TRBJ1-1; no clear D. CDR3 length equals 13 residues. V lost 2 bases and J 2 bases, leaving 7 bases between the germline ends. Germline CDR1 reads SGDLS; CDR2 reads YYNGEE. The CDR3 nucleotides are TGTGCCAGCAGCGTCGACAAAAACACTGAAGCTTTCTTT. It yields the protein CASSVDKNTEAFF.

Sample share makes this clone medium-sized (0.01 to 0.1%). This sequence joins TRBV6-6 and TRBJ1-1; D remains unclear. Germline V gene lookup returns CDR1 MNHNY and CDR2 SVGAGI (reference sequence). Deletions cut 6 bases from V and 3 bases from J, with 20 bases between. The CDR3 extends over 16 amino acids. The CDR3 DNA is TGTGCCAGCAGCCCCCCGTCCGACTCCCCACACACTGAAGCTTTCTTT. Protein: CASSPPSDSPHTEAFF.

The rearrangement joins TRBV7-9 to TRBJ2-7; maybe TRBD2 (6 bases). Germline V gives CDR1 SEHNR, CDR2 FQNEAQ (reference sequence). Between the trimmed V and J ends, which lost 5 bases and 3 bases, there was a span of 14 bases. This CDR3 is 14 amino acids long. The CDR3 spells CASSPSLANYEQYF. CDR3 sequence (DNA): TGTGCCAGCAGCCCCTCCCTAGCGAACTACGAGCAGTACTTC.

V and J are TRBV6-5 and TRBJ1-5; D is perhaps TRBD1 (5 bases). The CDR3 is 14 residues long. CDR1 is MNHEY and CDR2 is SVGAGI in the germline V gene. The V gene lost 5 bases and the J gene lost 0 bases, with 8 bases spanning the gap. The CDR3 nucleotides are TGTGCCAGCAGTCCGGGGGGTAGCAATCAGCCCCAGCATTTT. Amino acid sequence: CASSPGGSNQPQHF.

This chain links TRBV29-1 with TRBJ2-3; 9 bases line up with TRBD1. The CDR3 contains 13 residues. With V trimmed by 6 bases and J by 5 bases, 6 bases remained unmatched. Germline V gene data show CDR1 as SQVTM and CDR2 as ANQGSEA. This CDR3 is CSVDGQGRDTQYF. CDR3 coding DNA: TGCAGCGTCGATGGACAGGGGAGAGATACGCAGTATTTT.

V is TRBV18 and J is TRBJ1-2; D perhaps matches TRBD1 (6 bases). Germline values: CDR1 KGHSH, CDR2 LQKENI. V was clipped by 3 bases and J by 8 bases, with 13 bases between them. The CDR3 has 13 amino acids. CDR3 nucleotide sequence: TGTGCCAGCTCACCGCAGGGGCTAGGCGGCTACACCTTC. Amino acid sequence: CASSPQGLGGYTF.

This chain links TRBV29-1 with TRBJ1-4; D remains ambiguous. In germline, CDR1 is SQVTM, CDR2 ANQGSEA. The CDR3 has 12 amino acids. Trimming removed 7 bases at V and 4 bases at J, with 10 bases between. CDR3 sequence: CSGEGSNEKLFF. The CDR3 DNA follows: TGCAGCGGGGAAGGGAGTAATGAAAAACTGTTTTTT.

The chain has TRBV19 and TRBJ1-5; D might be TRBD1 (6 bases). The germline V gene encodes CDR1 LNHDA and CDR2 SQIVND (reference sequence). This CDR3 is 14 amino acids long. The V end lost 1 base, the J end lost 7 bases, and 11 bases lay between the germline ends. CDR3 bases: TGTGCCAGTAGTATAGGGCAGGGGTTACAGCCCCAGCATTTT. Amino acids: CASSIGQGLQPQHF.

V gene TRBV19 combines with J gene TRBJ2-5; D is possibly TRBD2 (6 bases). Trimming stripped 6 bases from V and 4 bases from J, with 18 bases between. The CDR3 runs to 15 residues. In germline, CDR1 is LNHDA, CDR2 SQIVND (reference sequence). CDR3 protein: CASSPEGRRRETQYF. The CDR3 DNA reads as TGTGCCAGTAGCCCCGAAGGGAGGAGGAGAGAGACCCAGTACTTC.

V usage is TRBV30 and J usage is TRBJ2-7, with 15 bases matching TRBD2. Per germline, CDR1 GTSNPN and CDR2 SVGIG (reference sequence). The CDR3 has 17 residues. Unmatched junction bases numbered 11, after V lost 2 bases and J lost 6 bases. This chain's CDR3 is CAWSFERTSGRAGEQYF. The CDR3 nucleotides read TGTGCCTGGAGTTTTGAACGGACTAGCGGGAGGGCCGGCGAGCAGTACTTC. The entire variable domain, with the rest obtained from reference TRBV30 and TRBJ2-7, is as follows: SQTIHQWPATLVQPVGSPLSLECTVEGTSNPNLYWYRQAAGRGLQLLFYSVGIGQISSEVPQNLSASRPQDRQFILSSKKLLLSDSGFYLCAWSFERTSGRAGEQYFGPGTRLTVT.

The chain carries TRBV9 and TRBJ2-5, with 11 positions matching TRBD2. This CDR3 is built from 16 residues. The trim removed 4 bases at V and 5 bases at J, leaving 10 bases unmatched. Per germline, CDR1 SGDLS and CDR2 YYNGEE. The CDR3 loop reads CASSSLSGGAGETQYF. The CDR3 DNA reads as TGTGCCAGCAGCTCACTTAGCGGGGGGGCCGGGGAGACCCAGTACTTC.

The chain is built from TRBV20-1 and TRBJ1-4; D ambiguous. Germline V gene sequence: CDR1 DFQATT, CDR2 SNEGSKA (reference sequence). V was clipped by 0 bases and J by 8 bases, with 4 bases between them. This CDR3 region has 11 residues. In DNA form, the CDR3 reads TGCAGTGCTAGAGATGAGGAAAAACTGTTTTTT. Protein: CSARDEEKLFF.

There are a few counts of this clone. The chain uses TRBV18 and TRBJ2-2; TRBD1 matches 7 bases. The CDR3 sequence is 14 residues long. From germline, CDR1 is KGHSH and CDR2 LQKENI. Unmatched junction bases numbered 9, after V lost 11 bases and J lost 3 bases. The CDR3 DNA reads TGTGCCTCCACTGACAGGGTCGACACCGGGGAGCTGTTTTTT. Protein: CASTDRVDTGELFF.

The rearrangement links TRBV18 to TRBJ2-1, with TRBD2 matching 13 bases. This CDR3 is 15 amino acids long. From germline, CDR1 is KGHSH and CDR2 LQKENI. V lost 4 bases to trimming and J lost 6 bases; unmatched junction nucleotides: 3. CDR3 residues: CASSQLAGGANEQFF. The CDR3, as DNA: TGTGCCAGCTCACAACTAGCGGGAGGGGCCAATGAGCAGTTCTTC.

This chain uses TRBV5-8 with TRBJ1-1; possible D gene TRBD1, 5 bases. There are 15 residues in the CDR3. Germline CDR1 is SGHTS and CDR2 is YDEGEE. V lost 0 bases to trimming and J lost 1 base, with 10 bases between them. The CDR3 DNA sequence: TGTGCCAGCAGCTTGGTCGGGAGGGGGAACACTGAAGCTTTCTTT. This sequence encodes CASSLVGRGNTEAFF.